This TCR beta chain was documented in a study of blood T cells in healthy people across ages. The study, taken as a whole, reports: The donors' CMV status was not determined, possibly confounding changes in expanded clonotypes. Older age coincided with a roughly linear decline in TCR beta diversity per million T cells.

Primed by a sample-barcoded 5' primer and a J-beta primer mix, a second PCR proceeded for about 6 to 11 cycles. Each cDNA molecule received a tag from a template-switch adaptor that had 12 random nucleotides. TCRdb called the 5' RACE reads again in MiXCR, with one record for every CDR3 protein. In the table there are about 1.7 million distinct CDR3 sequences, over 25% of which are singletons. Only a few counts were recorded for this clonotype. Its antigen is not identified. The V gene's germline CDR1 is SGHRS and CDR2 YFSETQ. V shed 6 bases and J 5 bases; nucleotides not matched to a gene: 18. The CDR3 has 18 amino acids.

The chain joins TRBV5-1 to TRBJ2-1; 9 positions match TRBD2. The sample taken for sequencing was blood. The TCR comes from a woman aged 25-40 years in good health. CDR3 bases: TGCGCCAGCATCCCAAACCCATTTGGGGCTAGCGGGAACAATGAGCAGTTCTTC. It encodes CASIPNPFGASGNNEQFF.